The 9 T cell receptor beta chains reported below all come from one sample, sequenced in a study of blood T cell repertoires in COVID-19. Sequencing used immunoSEQ multiplex PCR; TCRdb keeps in-frame clones, though not all of them. The table records approximately 240,000 clones, roughly 80% of them present only once. The sequenced sample was peripheral blood. These receptors all stem from a woman aged 55-75 years with active or convalescent COVID-19.

This clone has just a few counts. Distinct nucleotide sequences in the sample also encode this CDR3. The chain is built from TRBV7-9 and TRBJ2-7; no reliable D call. Germline V gene lookup returns CDR1 SEHNR and CDR2 FQNEAQ (reference sequence). This CDR3 has 11 amino acids. V was clipped by 5 bases and J by 4 bases, with 6 bases between them. The CDR3 DNA sequence: TGTGCCAGCAGCCCCGGGTACGAGCAGTACTTC. Translated: CASSPGYEQYF.

Only a few counts were recorded for this clone. The J gene is TRBJ1-5, the V gene TRBV6-5; maybe TRBD1 (5 bases). V lost 4 bases, J lost 6 bases, and 13 bases lay in between. In germline, CDR1 is MNHEY, CDR2 SVGAGI. There are 14 residues in the CDR3. CDR3 protein: CASSFSTGSQPQHF. The CDR3 nucleotides are TGTGCCAGCAGTTTCTCTACAGGTTCTCAGCCCCAGCATTTT.

The CDR3 protein is CASSPQGIRNTEAFF. The CDR3 DNA follows: TGTGCCAGCAGCCCACAGGGGATTAGAAACACTGAAGCTTTCTTT. The chain links TRBV7-2 to TRBJ1-1, with 7 bases identical to TRBD1. V dropped 5 bases and J dropped 2; count of bases not matched to a gene: 8. The CDR3 is made up of 15 amino acids. Germline CDR1 SGHTA, CDR2 FQGNSA.

The chain combines TRBV15 with TRBJ2-2; 7 positions agree with TRBD2. The CDR3 loop spans 15 amino acids. V gave up 3 bases and J gave up 1 base; unmatched junction bases: 2. Germline CDR1 reads LNHNV; CDR2 reads YYDKDF (reference sequence). Written as DNA, the CDR3 is TGTGCCACCAGCAGTCGCGGGGGGAACACCGGGGAGCTGTTTTTT. Amino acids: CATSSRGGNTGELFF.

V and J are TRBV28 and TRBJ2-7; 7 bases are a match to TRBD1. This CDR3 is built from 14 residues. The germline gives CDR1 MDHEN, CDR2 SYDVKM. With V trimmed by 6 bases and J by 3 bases, 8 bases remained unmatched. CDR3 amino acids: CASRDHRGHYEQYV. CDR3 sequence (DNA): TGTGCCAGCAGGGACCACAGGGGACACTACGAGCAGTACGTC.

The rearrangement joins TRBV10-3 to TRBJ1-4, with 10 bases matching TRBD1. The V gene end was trimmed by 0 bases and the J gene end by 6 bases; junction bases not matched to a gene: 1. CDR1 is ENHRY and CDR2 is SYGVKD in the germline V gene. The CDR3 covers 15 residues. CDR3 DNA: TGTGCCATCAGTGAGTCCGGGACAGGGGATGAAAAACTGTTTTTT. Translated, it gives CAISESGTGDEKLFF.

V is TRBV27 and J is TRBJ1-6; D is perhaps TRBD1 (5 bases). The CDR3 sequence is 16 residues long. V shed 0 bases and J shed 4 bases, with 10 bases lying between them. The germline CDR1 and CDR2 sequences are MNHEY and SMNVEV (reference sequence). The CDR3 spells CASSLSGGGYNSPLHF. CDR3 nucleotides: TGTGCCAGCAGTTTATCCGGCGGGGGGTATAATTCACCCCTCCACTTT.

The V call is TRBV5-1, the J call TRBJ2-7; unclear D gene. The V and J ends lost 2 bases and 7 bases respectively, with 10 bases between them. The germline V gene has CDR1 SGHRS and CDR2 YFSETQ. There are 12 residues in the CDR3. CDR3 residues: CASSFTAGEQYF. Written as DNA, the CDR3 is TGCGCCAGCAGCTTCACGGCCGGGGAGCAGTACTTC.

This sequence joins TRBV7-9 and TRBJ1-1; D may be TRBD1 (6 bases). With 0 bases removed from V and 5 bases from J, the gap between germline ends came to 16 bases. Germline CDR1 SEHNR, CDR2 FQNEAQ (reference sequence). This CDR3 is 16 amino acids long. The CDR3 DNA is TGTGCCAGCAGCTTAGCCCGGGTCAGGGGAAGGACTGAAGCTTTCTTT. This gives the protein CASSLARVRGRTEAFF.